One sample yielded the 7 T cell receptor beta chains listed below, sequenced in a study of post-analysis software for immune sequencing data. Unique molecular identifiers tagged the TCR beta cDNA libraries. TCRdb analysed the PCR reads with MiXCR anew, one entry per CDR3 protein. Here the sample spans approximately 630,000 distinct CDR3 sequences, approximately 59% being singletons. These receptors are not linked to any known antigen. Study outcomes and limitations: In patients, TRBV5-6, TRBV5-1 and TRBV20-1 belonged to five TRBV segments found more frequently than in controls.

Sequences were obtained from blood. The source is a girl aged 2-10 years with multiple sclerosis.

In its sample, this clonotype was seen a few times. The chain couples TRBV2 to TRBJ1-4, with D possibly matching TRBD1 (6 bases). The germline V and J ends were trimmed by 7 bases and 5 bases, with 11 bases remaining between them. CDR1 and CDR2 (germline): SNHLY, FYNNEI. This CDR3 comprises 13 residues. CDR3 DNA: TGTGCCAGCATGGGGGGCAGGAATGAAAAACTGTTTTTT. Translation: CASMGGRNEKLFF. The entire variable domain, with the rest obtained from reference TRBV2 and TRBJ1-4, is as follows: EPEVTQTPSHQVTQMGQEVILRCVPISNHLYFYWYRQILGQKVEFLVSFYNNEISEKSEIFDDQFSVERPDGSNFTLKIRSTKLEDSAMYFCASMGGRNEKLFFGSGTQLSVL.

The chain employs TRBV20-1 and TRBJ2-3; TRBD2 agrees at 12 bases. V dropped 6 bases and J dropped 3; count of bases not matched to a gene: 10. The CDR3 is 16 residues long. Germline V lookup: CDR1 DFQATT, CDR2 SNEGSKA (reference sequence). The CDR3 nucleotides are TGCAGTGCCCCGACTAGCGGGAGAATAATAACAGATACGCAGTATTTT. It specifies CSAPTSGRIITDTQYF.

The CDR3 spells CSARGAANEKLFF. The CDR3 region has the DNA TGCAGTGCTAGGGGGGCAGCTAATGAAAAACTGTTTTTT. V usage is TRBV20-1 and J usage is TRBJ1-4; tentative D call: TRBD1 (6 bases). The CDR3 extends over 13 amino acids. Looked up from germline, CDR1 is DFQATT and CDR2 is SNEGSKA (reference sequence). V lost 3 bases, J lost 3 bases, and 8 bases lay in between.

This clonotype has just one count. The CDR3 reads CASSDSTGTQYF. Written as DNA, the CDR3 is TGTGCCAGCAGCGACTCTACAGGGACCCAGTACTTC. The chain combines TRBV21-1 with TRBJ2-5. TRBV21-1 is tagged as a pseudogene. The CDR3 is 12 residues long.

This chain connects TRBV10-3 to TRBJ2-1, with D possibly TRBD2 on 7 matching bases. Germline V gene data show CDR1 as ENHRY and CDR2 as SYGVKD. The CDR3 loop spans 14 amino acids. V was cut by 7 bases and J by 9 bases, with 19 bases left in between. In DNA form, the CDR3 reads TGTGCCATCAACGAGGGGGGAGGGCGCGTTGAGCAGTTCTTC. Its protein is CAINEGGGRVEQFF.

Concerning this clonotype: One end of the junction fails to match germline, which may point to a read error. The CDR3 sequence is CASSADRGAGTNVLTF. The CDR3, as DNA: TGTGCCAGCAGCGCCGACAGGGGGGCTGGGACCAACGTCCTGACTTTC. V is TRBV2 and J is TRBJ2-6; 9 bases are a match to TRBD1. The V gene's germline CDR1 is SNHLY and CDR2 FYNNEI. The CDR3 contains 16 residues.

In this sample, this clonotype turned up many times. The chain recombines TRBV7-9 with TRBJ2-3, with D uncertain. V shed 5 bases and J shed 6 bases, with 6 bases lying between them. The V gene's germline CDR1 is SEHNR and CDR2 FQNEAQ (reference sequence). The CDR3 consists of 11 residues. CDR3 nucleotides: TGTGCCAGCAGCCTTATGGATACGCAGTATTTT. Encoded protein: CASSLMDTQYF.